The T cell receptor (beta chain) under discussion was sequenced for a study of shared clonotypes between healthy human individuals (dated by TCRdb to between 2020 and 2021). Background on the whole study: Two women and three men aged 18 to 49 years were included in the cohort. Each donor's leukapheresis produced roughly between about 0.9 and 9.5 billion PBMCs. The study deeply sequenced blood TCR repertoires of about 5 healthy adults to estimate repertoire size and the extent of clonotype sharing between individuals. To increase sequencing depth and limit assay-specific biases, different laboratories used diverse techniques to prepare libraries and sequence TCR repertoires.

For this clone: Its specific antigen is unknown. Per-nucleotide qualities are absent, and no much larger clonotype sits a single base away.

From its cysteine to its phenylalanine, the CDR3 spans 13 amino acids. The DNA shown is the 39-base CDR3, in frame from base 1. As encoded in the germline V gene, CDR1 is KGHSH while CDR2 is LQKENI. The germline ends are 6 bases apart after V is trimmed by 2 bases and J by 4 bases. Using the deep immunoSEQ assay, TCR CDR3 regions were amplified from genomic DNA by multiplex PCR. For each cell subset, the extracted genomic DNA was distributed evenly across all wells of several immunoSEQ 96-well plates, and each plate served as one replicate. Each replicate PCR for unsorted PBMC received about 0.3 ug genomic DNA, equal to approximately 30,000 T cell genomes. Ten immunoSEQ deep assay plates were used to sequence unsorted PBMC genomic DNA. Purified libraries were measured with a Qubit 3.0 fluorometer, size-checked on a Bioanalyzer 2100, and measured again with the KAPA Library Quantification kit. Each immunoSEQ 96-well plate was sequenced on its own single-read 150-cycle Illumina NextSeq 550 flow cell. As for how the authors treated the data: The immunoSEQ output contained only junctional sequences without quality scores, so filtering could not match that applied to full-length reads. To assign V/J genes and CDR3, sequences were annotated using PyIR, a Python wrapper for IgBLAST v1.9, with IMGT germline references. Any read was removed if the V/J assignment was weak (E-value above 1e-6), the CDR3 was missing, or the read contained stop codons, out-of-frame junctions, or ambiguous translated residues. A V3J clonotype was defined by an identical inferred V gene, J gene, and CDR3 amino acid sequence. To compute the percentage overlap between repertoires, the number of shared unique clonotypes was divided by the size of the smaller repertoire. Repertoire richness was assessed with RTK rarefaction, the Chao1 estimator, and Recon v2.1 estimates of unobserved clonotypes. TCRdb took this table from immuneACCESS and kept in-frame rearrangements with V and J called. Such tables lack part of the clones; where checked against another copy, unresolved V genes explain under half of the gap, and the rest is unexplained. Clone size and V and J calls were adopted from that table, with D and trimming inferred from the DNA. Present in this sample are 450,000 to 500,000 clones, around four fifths of which were seen just once. The ten largest clones add up to around 12% of the sample.

The donors were healthy, HIV-negative adults with no recently reported acute infections or vaccinations. All donors were Caucasian adults living in Nashville, Tennessee, USA. For unsorted samples, some 100 million PBMCs were counted, and genomic DNA was extracted using the QIAamp DNA Blood Mini kit. Blood was obtained by leukapheresis, after which PBMCs were separated by Ficoll-Histopaque density gradient centrifugation and cryopreserved in liquid nitrogen vapor phase. Overall study outcomes, separate from this receptor: Pairwise subsampling indicated that sequencing depth was expected to affect the degree of clonotype sharing among donors. The genetic and exposure-history diversity represented was limited by the small number of donors. Sampling was limited to blood, and TCR repertoires in tissue likely differ from TCR repertoires in blood.

In this chain, TRBV18 is recombined with TRBJ1-3, and possibly TRBD1, on 5 matching bases. The sample was PBMCs. This clonotype was sampled from a woman aged 40-49 years in good health. Some clones in this sample may be carry-over from other donors' samples. The bases are TGTGCCAGCTCACCATCAGGGGGAAACACCATATATTTT. This yields the protein CASSPSGGNTIYF.